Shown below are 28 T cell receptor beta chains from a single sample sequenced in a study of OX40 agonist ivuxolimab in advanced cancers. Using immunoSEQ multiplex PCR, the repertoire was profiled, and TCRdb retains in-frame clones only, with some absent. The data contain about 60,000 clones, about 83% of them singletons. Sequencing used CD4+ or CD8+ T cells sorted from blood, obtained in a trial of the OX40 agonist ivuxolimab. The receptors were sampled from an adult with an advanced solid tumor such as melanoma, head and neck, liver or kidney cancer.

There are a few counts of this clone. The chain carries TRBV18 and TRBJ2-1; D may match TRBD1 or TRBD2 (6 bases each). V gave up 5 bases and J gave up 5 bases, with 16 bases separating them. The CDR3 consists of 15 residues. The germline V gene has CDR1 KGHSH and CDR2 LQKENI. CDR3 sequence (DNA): TGTGCCAGCTCAACCAGAGGGGGGCTTGACAATGAGCAGTTCTTC. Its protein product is CASSTRGGLDNEQFF.

Here the CDR3 DNA reads TGTGCCAGCAGTGGTCTCAGGGCCGTTCAAGAGACCCAGTACTTC. This codes for CASSGLRAVQETQYF. V gene TRBV2 combines with J gene TRBJ2-5, with D perhaps matching TRBD1 (5 bases). Germline CDR1 is SNHLY and CDR2 is FYNNEI. The CDR3 is 15 amino acids. Trimming removed 4 bases from V and 2 bases from J, with 14 bases in between.

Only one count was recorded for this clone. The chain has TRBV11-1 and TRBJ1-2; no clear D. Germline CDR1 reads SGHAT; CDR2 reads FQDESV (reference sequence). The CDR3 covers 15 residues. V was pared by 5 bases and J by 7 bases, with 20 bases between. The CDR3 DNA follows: TGTGCCAGCAGCACGGAAGGTGCGGCATTATCTGGCTACACCTTC. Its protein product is CASSTEGAALSGYTF.

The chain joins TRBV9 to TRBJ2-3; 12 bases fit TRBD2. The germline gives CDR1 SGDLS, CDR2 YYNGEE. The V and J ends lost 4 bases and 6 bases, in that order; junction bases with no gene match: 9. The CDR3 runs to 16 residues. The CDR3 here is CASSSRLAGVVDTQYF. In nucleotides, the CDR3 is TGTGCCAGCAGCTCCCGACTAGCGGGAGTGGTGGATACGCAGTATTTT.

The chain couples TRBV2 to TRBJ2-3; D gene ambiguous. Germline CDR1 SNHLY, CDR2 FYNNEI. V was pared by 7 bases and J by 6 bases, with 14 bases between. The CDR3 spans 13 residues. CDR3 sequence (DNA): TGTGCCAGCAATCCGGACGTACGGGATACGCAGTATTTT. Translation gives CASNPDVRDTQYF.

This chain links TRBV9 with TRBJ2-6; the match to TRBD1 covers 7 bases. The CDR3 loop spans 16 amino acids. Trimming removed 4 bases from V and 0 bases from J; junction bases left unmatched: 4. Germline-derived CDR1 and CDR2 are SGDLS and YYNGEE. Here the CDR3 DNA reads TGTGCCAGCAGCCCCCGGGACAGCTCTGGGGCCAACGTCCTGACTTTC. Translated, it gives CASSPRDSSGANVLTF.

CDR3 sequence (DNA): TGTGCCAGCAGTGGAAGCACAGATACGCAGTATTTT. Its translation is CASSGSTDTQYF. The V gene is TRBV2, the J gene TRBJ2-3; D is unresolved. V was cut by 4 bases and J by 0 bases, with 2 bases left in between. This CDR3 region has 12 residues. Germline lookup yields CDR1 SNHLY and CDR2 FYNNEI.

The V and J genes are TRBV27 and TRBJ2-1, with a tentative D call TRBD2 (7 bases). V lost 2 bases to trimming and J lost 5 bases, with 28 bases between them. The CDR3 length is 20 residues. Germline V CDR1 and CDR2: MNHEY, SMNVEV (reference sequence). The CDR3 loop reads CASSLVGGRLGLPRHNEQFF. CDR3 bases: TGTGCCAGCAGTTTAGTTGGGGGGCGATTGGGACTACCACGTCACAATGAGCAGTTCTTC.

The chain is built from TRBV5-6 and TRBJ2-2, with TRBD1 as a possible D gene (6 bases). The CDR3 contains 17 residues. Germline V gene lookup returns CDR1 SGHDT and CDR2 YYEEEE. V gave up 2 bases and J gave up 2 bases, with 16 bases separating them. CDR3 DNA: TGTGCCAGCAGCTTTATAACCGGGACACCTAACACCGGGGAGCTGTTTTTT. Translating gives CASSFITGTPNTGELFF.

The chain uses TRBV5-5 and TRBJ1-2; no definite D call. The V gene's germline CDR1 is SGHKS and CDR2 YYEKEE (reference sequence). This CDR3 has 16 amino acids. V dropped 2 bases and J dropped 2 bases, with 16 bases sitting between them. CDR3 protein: CASSFLPASSNYGYTF. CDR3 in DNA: TGTGCCAGCAGCTTTCTGCCAGCTTCATCAAACTATGGCTACACCTTC.

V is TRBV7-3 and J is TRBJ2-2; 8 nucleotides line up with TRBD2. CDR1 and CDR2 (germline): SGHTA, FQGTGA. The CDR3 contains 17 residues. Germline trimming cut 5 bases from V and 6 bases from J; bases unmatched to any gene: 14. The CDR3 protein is CASSAQAGVGRAGELFF. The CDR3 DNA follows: TGTGCCAGCAGCGCTCAAGCGGGAGTCGGAAGGGCCGGGGAGCTGTTTTTT.

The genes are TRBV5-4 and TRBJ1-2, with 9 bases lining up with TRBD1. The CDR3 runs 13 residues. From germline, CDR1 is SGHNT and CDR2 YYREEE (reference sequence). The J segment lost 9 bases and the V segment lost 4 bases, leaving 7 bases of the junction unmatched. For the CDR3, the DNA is TGTGCCAGCAGCCTACAGGGGGCGCCCAGCTACACCTTC. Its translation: CASSLQGAPSYTF.

CDR3 protein: CASSRQGTYNEQFF. The CDR3 DNA follows: TGTGCCAGTAGTAGACAGGGGACTTACAATGAGCAGTTCTTC. This sequence joins TRBV19 and TRBJ2-1; 8 nucleotides agree with TRBD1. J was trimmed by 4 bases and V by 4 bases; bases with no gene match: 3. This CDR3 has 14 residues. Germline V gene sequence: CDR1 LNHDA, CDR2 SQIVND (reference sequence).

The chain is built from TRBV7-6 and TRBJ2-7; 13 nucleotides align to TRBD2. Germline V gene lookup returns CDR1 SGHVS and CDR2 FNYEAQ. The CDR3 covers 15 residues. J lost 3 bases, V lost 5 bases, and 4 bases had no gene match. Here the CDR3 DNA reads TGTGCCAGCAGCCACCGACTAGCGGGAGGCTACGAGCAGTACTTC. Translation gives CASSHRLAGGYEQYF.

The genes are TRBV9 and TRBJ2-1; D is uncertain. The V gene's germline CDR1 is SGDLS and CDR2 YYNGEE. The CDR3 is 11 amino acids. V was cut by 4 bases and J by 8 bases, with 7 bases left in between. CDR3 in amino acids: CASSSDHEQFF. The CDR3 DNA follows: TGTGCCAGCAGCTCAGACCATGAGCAGTTCTTC.

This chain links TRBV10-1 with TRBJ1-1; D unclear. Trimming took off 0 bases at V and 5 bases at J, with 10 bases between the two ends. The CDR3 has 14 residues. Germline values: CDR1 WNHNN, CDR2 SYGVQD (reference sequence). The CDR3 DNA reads TGCGCCAGCAGTGAGTCCGAGGTTAGAACTGAAGCTTTCTTT. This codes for CASSESEVRTEAFF.

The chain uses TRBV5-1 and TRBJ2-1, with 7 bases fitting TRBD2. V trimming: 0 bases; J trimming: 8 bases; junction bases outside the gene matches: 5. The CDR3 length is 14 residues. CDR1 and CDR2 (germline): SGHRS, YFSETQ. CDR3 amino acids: CASSLAVGGDEQFF. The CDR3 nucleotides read TGCGCCAGCAGCTTGGCCGTGGGAGGGGATGAGCAGTTCTTC. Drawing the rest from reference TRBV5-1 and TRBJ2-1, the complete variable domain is KAGVTQTPRYLIKTRGQQVTLSCSPISGHRSVSWYQQTPGQGLQFLFEYFSETQRNKGNFPGRFSGRQFSNSRSEMNVSTLELGDSALYLCASSLAVGGDEQFFGPGTRLTVL.

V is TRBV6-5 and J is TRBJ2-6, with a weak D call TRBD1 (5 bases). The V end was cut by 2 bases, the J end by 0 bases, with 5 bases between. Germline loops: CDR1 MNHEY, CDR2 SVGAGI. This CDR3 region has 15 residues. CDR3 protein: CASSYRGSGANVLTF. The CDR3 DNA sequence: TGTGCCAGCAGTTACAGGGGCTCTGGGGCCAACGTCCTGACTTTC.

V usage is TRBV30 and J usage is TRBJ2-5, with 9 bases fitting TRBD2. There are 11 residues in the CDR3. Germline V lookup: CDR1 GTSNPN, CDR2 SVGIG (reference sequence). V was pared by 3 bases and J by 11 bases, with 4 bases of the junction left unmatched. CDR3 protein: CAWSAGGAQYF. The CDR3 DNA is TGTGCCTGGAGCGCGGGGGGGGCTCAGTACTTC.

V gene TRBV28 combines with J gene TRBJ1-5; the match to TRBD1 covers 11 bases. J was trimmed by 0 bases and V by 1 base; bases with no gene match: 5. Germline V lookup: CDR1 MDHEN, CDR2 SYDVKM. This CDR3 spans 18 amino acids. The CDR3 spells CASSLYRDRGYSNQPQHF. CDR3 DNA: TGTGCCAGCAGTTTATATCGGGACAGGGGGTATAGCAATCAGCCCCAGCATTTT. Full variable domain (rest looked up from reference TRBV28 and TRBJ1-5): DVKVTQSSRYLVKRTGEKVFLECVQDMDHENMFWYRQDPGLGLRLIYFSYDVKMKEKGDIPEGYSVSREKKERFSLILESASTNQTSMYLCASSLYRDRGYSNQPQHFGDGTRLSIL.

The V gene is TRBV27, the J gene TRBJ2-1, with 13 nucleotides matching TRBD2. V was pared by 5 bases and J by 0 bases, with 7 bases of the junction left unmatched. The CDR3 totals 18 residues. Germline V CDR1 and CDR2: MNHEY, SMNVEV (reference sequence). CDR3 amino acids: CASSDGTSGTSSYNEQFF. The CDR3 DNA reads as TGTGCCAGCAGTGATGGGACTAGCGGGACAAGCTCCTACAATGAGCAGTTCTTC.

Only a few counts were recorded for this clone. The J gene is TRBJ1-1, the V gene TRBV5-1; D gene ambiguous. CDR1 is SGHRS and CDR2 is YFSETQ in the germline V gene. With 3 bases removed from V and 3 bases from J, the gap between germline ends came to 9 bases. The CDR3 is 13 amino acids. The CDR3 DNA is TGCGCCAGCAGCTCGGTGCGGGACACTGAAGCTTTCTTT. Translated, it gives CASSSVRDTEAFF.

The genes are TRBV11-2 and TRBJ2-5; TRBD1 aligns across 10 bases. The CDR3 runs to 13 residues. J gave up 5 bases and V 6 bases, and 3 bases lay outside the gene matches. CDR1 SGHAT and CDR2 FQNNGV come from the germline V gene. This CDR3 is CASSRDRGETQYF. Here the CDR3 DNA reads TGTGCCAGCAGTCGGGACAGGGGCGAGACCCAGTACTTC.

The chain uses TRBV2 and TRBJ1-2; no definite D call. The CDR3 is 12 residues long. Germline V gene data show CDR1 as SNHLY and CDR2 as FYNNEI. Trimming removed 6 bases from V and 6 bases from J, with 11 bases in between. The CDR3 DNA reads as TGTGCCAGCAGCGCGGTTGCAAATGGCTACACCTTC. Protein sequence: CASSAVANGYTF.

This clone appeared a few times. The CDR3 region has the DNA TGTGCCAGTAGTATGGTGGGGGGACTGAACACTGAAGCTTTCTTT. Translating gives CASSMVGGLNTEAFF. The chain employs TRBV19 and TRBJ1-1; D perhaps matches TRBD1 (5 bases). The V end was cut by 3 bases, the J end by 0 bases, with 11 bases between. The CDR3 extends over 15 amino acids. CDR1 and CDR2 (germline): LNHDA, SQIVND (reference sequence).

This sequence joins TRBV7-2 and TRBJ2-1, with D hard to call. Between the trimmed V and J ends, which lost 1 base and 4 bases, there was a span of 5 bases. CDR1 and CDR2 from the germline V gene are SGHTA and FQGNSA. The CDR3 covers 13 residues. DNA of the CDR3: TGTGCCAGCAGCTTAGACAGTTACAATGAGCAGTTCTTC. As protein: CASSLDSYNEQFF. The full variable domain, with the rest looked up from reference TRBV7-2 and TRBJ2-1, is GAGVSQSPSNKVTEKGKDVELRCDPISGHTALYWYRQSLGQGLEFLIYFQGNSAPDKSGLPSDRFSAERTGGSVSTLTIQRTQQEDSAVYLCASSLDSYNEQFFGPGTRLTVL.

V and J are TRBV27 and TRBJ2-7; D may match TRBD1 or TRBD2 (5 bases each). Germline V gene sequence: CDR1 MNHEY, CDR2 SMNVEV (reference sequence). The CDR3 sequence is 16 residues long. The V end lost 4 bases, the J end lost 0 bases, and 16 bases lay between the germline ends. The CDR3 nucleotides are TGTGCCAGCAGTTCCCCGAGCGGTGACAGCTCCTACGAGCAGTACTTC. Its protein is CASSSPSGDSSYEQYF.

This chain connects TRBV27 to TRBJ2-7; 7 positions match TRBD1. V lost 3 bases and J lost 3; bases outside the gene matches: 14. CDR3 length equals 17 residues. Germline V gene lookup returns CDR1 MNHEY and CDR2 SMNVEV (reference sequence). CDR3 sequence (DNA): TGTGCCAGCAGTTTGGTTAGAGGGGGACAGACTTACTACGAGCAGTACTTC. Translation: CASSLVRGGQTYYEQYF.